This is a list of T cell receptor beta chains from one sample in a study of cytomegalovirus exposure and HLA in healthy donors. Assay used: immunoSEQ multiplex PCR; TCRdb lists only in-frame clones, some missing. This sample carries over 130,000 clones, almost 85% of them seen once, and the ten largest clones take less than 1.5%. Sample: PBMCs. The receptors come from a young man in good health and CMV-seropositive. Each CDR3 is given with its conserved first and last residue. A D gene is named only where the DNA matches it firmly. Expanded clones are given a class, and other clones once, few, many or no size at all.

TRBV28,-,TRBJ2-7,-,TGTGCCAGCAGTTTTACGCGCGAGCAGTACTTC,CASSFTREQYF
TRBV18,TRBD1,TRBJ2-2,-,TGTGCCAGCTCACCACCTGGGACAGGATACACCGGGGAGCTGTTTTTT,CASSPPGTGYTGELFF
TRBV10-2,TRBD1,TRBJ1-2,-,TGCGCCAGCAGCGAACAGGGGGCGAATGGCTACACCTTC,CASSEQGANGYTF
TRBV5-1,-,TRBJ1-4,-,TGCGCCAGCAGCCACGGGGGGGTGAGGGCTAATGAAAAACTGTTTTTT,CASSHGGVRANEKLFF
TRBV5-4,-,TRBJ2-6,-,TGTGCCAGCAGCTCACAAACGGGAAACTCTGGGGCCAACGTCCTGACTTTC,CASSSQTGNSGANVLTF
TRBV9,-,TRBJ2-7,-,TGTGCCAGCAGCGTATCGGAGGGCAGCACCTACGAGCAGTACTTC,CASSVSEGSTYEQYF
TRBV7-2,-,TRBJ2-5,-,TGTGCGGGCCCCCGGGAGACCCAGTACTTC,CAGPRETQYF
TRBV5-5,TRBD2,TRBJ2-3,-,TGTGCCAGCAGCGGCGGGGGGGCCGGATCGACAGATACGCAGTATTTT,CASSGGGAGSTDTQYF
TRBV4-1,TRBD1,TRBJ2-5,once,TGCGCCAGCAGCCTATTCGGACAGGGGGAGACCCAGTACTTC,CASSLFGQGETQYF
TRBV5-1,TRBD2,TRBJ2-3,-,TGCGCCAGCGGTCTAGCGGGGCCCTCCACAGATACGCAGTATTTT,CASGLAGPSTDTQYF
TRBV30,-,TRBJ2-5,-,TGTGCCTGGAGCTCTCATGGCCTGGAGACCCAGTACTTC,CAWSSHGLETQYF
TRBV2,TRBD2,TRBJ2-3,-,TGTGCCAGCAGTGAGAGGCTAGCGGGAGGGAAAGATACGCAGTATTTT,CASSERLAGGKDTQYF
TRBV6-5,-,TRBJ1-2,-,TGTGCCAGCAGTTACTCCCGACAGGCGGTCTATGGCTACACCTTC,CASSYSRQAVYGYTF
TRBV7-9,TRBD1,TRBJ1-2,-,TGTGCCAGCAGCTTAATGACAGGGCCTGGGAGCTACACCTTC,CASSLMTGPGSYTF
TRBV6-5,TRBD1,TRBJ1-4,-,TGTGCCAGCAGTTACTCGACAGGGAGGAATGAAAAACTGTTTTTT,CASSYSTGRNEKLFF